Described below is a single T cell receptor beta chain sequence and its context. Study processing details: For nucleated cells, counts were estimated from reference gene primer amplification. Clones were read by immunoSEQ multiplex PCR, and TCRdb kept only the in-frame ones, dropping some. V and J calls and clone size follow that table, whereas D and trimming were derived from the DNA. The data show some 74,000 clones, about 91% seen once. This specimen comes from a study of blood T cell repertoires in COVID-19. Study-level information: Spain, Italy and the United States supplied samples that represented acute and convalescent COVID-19. T cells, B-cell-depleted T cells, or PBMCs supplied cDNA or gDNA.

The CDR3 loop spans 16 amino acids. V was pared by 3 bases and J by 3 bases, with 8 bases of the junction left unmatched. Germline assignment: CDR1 SEHNR and CDR2 FQNEAQ (reference sequence). This TCR came from an elderly woman with acute or convalescent COVID-19. The sample was peripheral blood. The rearrangement joins TRBV7-9 to TRBJ2-5; 9 bases map to TRBD2. In nucleotides, the CDR3 is TGTGCCAGCAGCTTTCCAGGCGGGGGGGAAAAAGAGACCCAGTACTTC. Amino acids: CASSFPGGGEKETQYF.